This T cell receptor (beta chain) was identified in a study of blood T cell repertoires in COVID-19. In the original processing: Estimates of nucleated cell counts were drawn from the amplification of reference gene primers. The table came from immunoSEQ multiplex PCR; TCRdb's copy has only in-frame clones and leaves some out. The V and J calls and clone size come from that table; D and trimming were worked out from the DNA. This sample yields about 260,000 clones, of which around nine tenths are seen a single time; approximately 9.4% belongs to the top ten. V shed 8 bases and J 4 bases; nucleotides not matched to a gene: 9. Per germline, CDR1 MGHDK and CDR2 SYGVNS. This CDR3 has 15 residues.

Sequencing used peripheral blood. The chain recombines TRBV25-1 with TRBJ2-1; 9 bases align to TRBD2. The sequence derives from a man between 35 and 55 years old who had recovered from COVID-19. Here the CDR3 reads CASGIAGARYNEQFF. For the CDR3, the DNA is TGTGCCAGCGGTATAGCGGGAGCCAGGTACAATGAGCAGTTCTTC.